A single sample gave rise to the 24 T cell receptor beta chains below, sequenced in a study of molecular identifiers for immune sequencing clone quantification. From the PCR reads, TCRdb called clonotypes with MiXCR, one entry per CDR3 protein. The profile covers hundreds of thousands of distinct CDR3 sequences, with about 25% appearing a single time and 0.78% taken by the ten largest. The material sequenced was naive CD8+ T cells from blood, with Jurkat cell RNA spiked in. The subset here: FACS-sorted CD8+CD4-CCR7+CD45RA+ naive T cells. The source of these receptors is a human donor in good health. Some libraries in this study had Jurkat cell RNA spiked in.

This clonotype was counted only a few times. V usage is TRBV7-9 and J usage is TRBJ2-2; TRBD2 matches 14 bases. CDR1 is SEHNR, CDR2 FQNEAQ, per germline (reference sequence). CDR3 length equals 18 residues. J gave up 5 bases and V 8 bases, and 13 bases lay outside the gene matches. The CDR3 bases are TGTGCCAGCCCCGGGACTAGCGGGGGAACTCTAGGAACCGGGGAGCTGTTTTTT. Translated: CASPGTSGGTLGTGELFF.

Many counts were recorded for this clonotype. The chain links TRBV13 to TRBJ2-3, with 13 bases identical to TRBD2. The junction had 2 bases not matched to a gene; V was cut back by 5 bases and J by 3 bases. Germline V gene sequence: CDR1 PRHDT, CDR2 FYEKMQ (reference sequence). The CDR3 consists of 15 residues. CDR3 in DNA: TGTGCCAGCAGCCCGACTAGCGGGAGGACAGATACGCAGTATTTT. It encodes CASSPTSGRTDTQYF. The complete variable domain, with remaining parts taken from reference TRBV13 and TRBJ2-3, reads AAGVIQSPRHLIKEKRETATLKCYPIPRHDTVYWYQQGPGQDPQFLISFYEKMQSDKGSIPDRFSAQQFSDYHSELNMSSLELGDSALYFCASSPTSGRTDTQYFGPGTRLTVL.

A word on this clonotype: This may be a read error, as it is one base from a much larger clone. The chain couples TRBV6-2 or TRBV6-3 to TRBJ2-3; D remains unclear. Germline CDR1 MNHEY, CDR2 SVGEGT. V lost 2 bases and J 6 bases, leaving 9 bases between the germline ends. The CDR3 spans 13 residues. This CDR3 is CASSYPIRDTQYF. Written as DNA, the CDR3 is TGTGCCAGCAGTTACCCGATTCGGGATACGCAGTATTTT.

V is TRBV6-2 or TRBV6-3 and J is TRBJ1-1, with TRBD1 as a possible D gene (5 bases). Germline loops: CDR1 MNHEY, CDR2 SVGEGT. V lost 7 bases to trimming and J lost 2 bases, with 20 bases between them. The CDR3 is made up of 16 amino acids. The CDR3 nucleotides are TGTGCCAGCACTTGGGGCCCGGGACTGTATAACACTGAAGCTTTCTTT. This encodes CASTWGPGLYNTEAFF.

This clonotype showed up just a few times. This chain joins TRBV12-3 or TRBV12-4 and TRBJ2-1, with unresolved D. The CDR3 loop spans 12 amino acids. V was trimmed by 6 bases and J by 7 bases, leaving 10 bases between them. The CDR3 sequence: CASSLKRNEQFF. The CDR3 DNA follows: TGTGCCAGCAGCCTTAAGAGGAATGAGCAGTTCTTC.

This rearrangement joins TRBV27 to TRBJ1-6, with 7 positions matching TRBD1. This CDR3 region has 13 residues. The V gene end was trimmed by 5 bases and the J gene end by 15 bases; junction bases not matched to a gene: 10. Germline CDR1 MNHEY, CDR2 SMNVEV (reference sequence). The CDR3 nucleotides are TGTGCCAGCAGTACTACCCAGGGGGGAGTCCTCCACTTT. Residues: CASSTTQGGVLHF.

This clonotype was recorded at least ten times. V gene TRBV6-5 combines with J gene TRBJ1-5; a weak D match, TRBD1 (6 bases). The CDR3 runs to 15 residues. V was shortened by 3 bases and J by 4 bases, with 13 bases between the two germline ends. The germline CDR1 and CDR2 sequences are MNHEY and SVGAGI. The CDR3 protein is CASSYVQGLNQPQHF. The CDR3 bases are TGTGCCAGCAGTTATGTACAGGGTCTGAATCAGCCCCAGCATTTT.

A word on this clonotype: This may be a read error: a much more frequent sequence differs by one nucleotide. The rearrangement uses TRBV28 and TRBJ2-3, with 12 positions matching TRBD2. This CDR3 is built from 17 residues. Germline V gene sequence: CDR1 MDHEN, CDR2 SYDVKM. The CDR3 DNA reads as TGTGCCAGCAGCTTATCGACTAGCGGGAGTCCACCAGATACGCAGTATTTT. Protein product: CASSLSTSGSPPDTQYF.

The V call is TRBV16, the J call TRBJ2-7, with 7 bases that match TRBD2. V was pared by 0 bases and J by 6 bases, with 11 bases of the junction left unmatched. The CDR3 has 16 amino acids. CDR1 is KGHSY and CDR2 is FQNENV in the germline V gene. The CDR3 nucleotides are TGTGCCAGCAGCCAATCTTTGCAGTCCCGCGGGGGCGAGCAGTACTTC. It translates to CASSQSLQSRGGEQYF. The variable domain in full, completed from reference TRBV16 and TRBJ2-7, reads GEEVAQTPKHLVRGEGQKAKLYCAPIKGHSYVFWYQQVLKNEFKFLISFQNENVFDETGMPKERFSAKCLPNSPCSLEIQATKLEDSAVYFCASSQSLQSRGGEQYFGPGTRLTVT.

The chain is built from TRBV6-2 or TRBV6-3 and TRBJ2-3; 10 nucleotides match TRBD2. The CDR3 runs 15 residues. In germline, CDR1 is MNHEY, CDR2 SVGEGT. J lost 1 base, V lost 11 bases, and 9 bases had no gene match. The CDR3: CACGQTSGGTDTQYF. In nucleotides, the CDR3 is TGTGCCTGCGGCCAAACTAGCGGGGGCACAGATACGCAGTATTTT.

As regards this clonotype: The junction and the germline gene differ at one end; a read error may be behind it. V is TRBV7-9 and J is TRBJ1-5; tentatively, D is TRBD1 (5 bases). This CDR3 has 13 residues. Germline V gene sequence: CDR1 SEHNR, CDR2 FQNEAQ (reference sequence). CDR3 in amino acids: CASNLAGHQPQHF. The CDR3 DNA is TGTGCCAGCAACTTAGCAGGGCATCAGCCCCAGCATTTT. The full variable domain, its missing parts supplied by reference TRBV7-9 and TRBJ1-5, is DTGVSQNPRHKITKRGQNVTFRCDPISEHNRLYWYRQTLGQGPEFLTYFQNEAQLEKSRLLSDRFSAERPKGSFSTLEIQRTEQGDSAMYLCASNLAGHQPQHFGDGTRLSIL.

This clonotype has ten or more counts. This rearrangement joins TRBV20-1 to TRBJ2-2; the D is unclear. CDR3 length: 15 amino acids. The germline V gene has CDR1 DFQATT and CDR2 SNEGSKA (reference sequence). V was pared by 1 base and J by 1 base, with 10 bases between. The CDR3 sequence is CSARVSEENTGELFF. The CDR3 nucleotides are TGCAGTGCTAGAGTCAGTGAGGAGAACACCGGGGAGCTGTTTTTT.

The chain recombines TRBV2 with TRBJ2-5; tentative D call: TRBD1 (6 bases). Trimming took off 6 bases at V and 2 bases at J, with 16 bases between the two ends. CDR1 is SNHLY and CDR2 is FYNNEI in the germline V gene. This CDR3 is built from 15 residues. CDR3 sequence: CASRLGQNIQETQYF. CDR3 nucleotide sequence: TGTGCCAGCAGGCTAGGACAGAATATTCAAGAGACCCAGTACTTC.

This clonotype appeared many times. This chain links TRBV5-1 with TRBJ1-5, with 7 bases aligning to TRBD1. Germline loops: CDR1 SGHRS, CDR2 YFSETQ. The CDR3 has 15 residues. Trimming took 3 bases from V and 2 from J; bases not matched to a gene: 5. The CDR3 nucleotides read TGCGCCAGCAGCTCTTCCGGACAGGGCAATCAGCCCCAGCATTTT. Translated: CASSSSGQGNQPQHF.

This clonotype was recorded many times. The chain joins TRBV2 to TRBJ1-5; 8 bases align to TRBD1. CDR3 length equals 15 residues. The V gene end was trimmed by 6 bases and the J gene end by 6 bases; junction bases not matched to a gene: 10. Germline CDR1 reads SNHLY; CDR2 reads FYNNEI. CDR3 nucleotide sequence: TGTGCCAGCAGCACAACAGGGGGTTCGGCTCAGCCCCAGCATTTT. As protein: CASSTTGGSAQPQHF.

This clonotype was counted ten times or more. CDR3 nucleotides: TGTGCCAGCAGCCCACCCCGCCCAGATACGCAGTATTTT. As protein: CASSPPRPDTQYF. The genes are TRBV9 and TRBJ2-3; D is unclear. Trimming pared 4 bases from V and 4 bases from J, leaving 10 bases between. The CDR3 covers 13 residues. Germline CDR1 is SGDLS and CDR2 is YYNGEE.

The rearrangement joins TRBV21-1 to TRBJ2-3; the table's D call TRBD1 went unverified against the DNA. TRBV21-1 is an annotated pseudogene. This CDR3 contains 17 residues. CDR3 sequence (DNA): TGTGCCAGCAGCTCGTGTGGGGGCGATGAAAGTACAGATACGCAGTATTTT. Translated: CASSSCGGDESTDTQYF.

This clonotype came up many times. The chain links TRBV6-2 or TRBV6-3 to TRBJ2-7, with D unclear. Germline values: CDR1 MNHEY, CDR2 SVGEGT. The V gene lost 2 bases and the J gene lost 4 bases, with 3 bases spanning the gap. This CDR3 region has 11 residues. The CDR3 loop is CASSYQYEQYF. The CDR3 nucleotides are TGTGCCAGCAGTTACCAGTACGAGCAGTACTTC.

This clonotype was counted many times. The chain employs TRBV25-1 and TRBJ2-7; 9 bases align to TRBD1. J gave up 6 bases and V 3 bases, and 3 bases lay outside the gene matches. Germline CDR1 reads MGHDK; CDR2 reads SYGVNS. The CDR3 is 13 amino acids. The DNA for the CDR3 is TGTGCCAGCAGTGATACAGGGGGCGGCGAGCAGTACTTC. This sequence encodes CASSDTGGGEQYF.

This clonotype has a count of ten or more. The CDR3 loop is CASSHATGDGTEAFF. CDR3 sequence (DNA): TGCGCCAGCAGCCACGCAACAGGGGACGGCACTGAAGCTTTCTTT. V is TRBV4-1 and J is TRBJ1-1, with 7 bases lining up with TRBD1. V dropped 3 bases and J dropped 4; count of bases not matched to a gene: 8. CDR1 and CDR2 from the germline V gene are MGHRA and YSYEKL. The CDR3 contains 15 residues.

At least ten counts were recorded for this clonotype. This chain links TRBV2 with TRBJ2-7; D unresolved. CDR3 length equals 12 residues. Germline-derived CDR1 and CDR2 are SNHLY and FYNNEI. With 3 bases removed from V and 5 bases from J, the gap between germline ends came to 8 bases. In DNA, the CDR3 is TGTGCCAGCAGTGACAGATCCAACGAGCAGTACTTC. Translating it yields CASSDRSNEQYF.

The chain has TRBV2 and TRBJ1-1; 7 bases align to TRBD1. V lost 11 bases, J lost 4 bases, and 10 bases stayed unmatched. The CDR3 contains 13 residues. Germline V gives CDR1 SNHLY, CDR2 FYNNEI. The CDR3 nucleotides read TGTGCCGCAGGGGGGGGGTCTGGCACTGAAGCTTTCTTT. Protein: CAAGGGSGTEAFF.

About this clonotype itself: Possible read error: a much larger clone is one base away. V and J are TRBV7-6 and TRBJ2-3; D unresolved. This CDR3 is built from 15 residues. CDR1 is SGHVS, CDR2 FNYEAQ, per germline. The CDR3 spells CAGSLDINSTDTQYF. CDR3 sequence (DNA): TGTGCCGGCAGCTTAGATATCAACAGCACAGATACGCAGTATTTT.

The V call is TRBV24-1, the J call TRBJ2-3; TRBD1 is a possible D gene (6 bases). Germline assignment: CDR1 KGHDR and CDR2 SFDVKD. CDR3 length equals 15 residues. Trimming cost V 3 bases and J 0 bases, with 9 bases left between them. CDR3 sequence (DNA): TGTGCCACCAGTGATGTAACAGGGAGCACAGATACGCAGTATTTT. Its translation is CATSDVTGSTDTQYF.